One and the same sample provided the 18 T cell receptor beta chains below, sequenced in a study of T cell changes during pregnancy in multiple sclerosis. Measured with immunoSEQ multiplex PCR; TCRdb has only the in-frame clones, and not every one. The sample includes 60,000 to 75,000 clones, roughly 92% of them seen just once. The sequences come from peripheral blood, collected in the second trimester of pregnancy. The source of these receptors is a female donor with multiple sclerosis, enrolled in a pregnancy study.

The genes are TRBV6-5 and TRBJ2-7; D possibly corresponds to TRBD1 (5 bases). The V end was cut by 5 bases, the J end by 0 bases, with 11 bases between. Germline V gives CDR1 MNHEY, CDR2 SVGAGI. The CDR3 runs 14 residues. The CDR3 reads CASSAGWGSYEQYF. The CDR3 DNA follows: TGTGCCAGCAGTGCAGGGTGGGGCTCCTACGAGCAGTACTTC.

This rearrangement joins TRBV12-5 to TRBJ2-7; 10 bases line up with TRBD2. V gave up 0 bases and J gave up 7 bases; unmatched junction bases: 9. The germline CDR1 and CDR2 sequences are LGHNT and FRNRAP. The CDR3 consists of 16 residues. Here the CDR3 DNA reads TGTGCTAGTGGTTTGGTGAGCCTAGCGGGAGCTGGAGAGCAGTACTTC. Amino acid sequence: CASGLVSLAGAGEQYF.

The J gene is TRBJ2-1, the V gene TRBV7-2; tentatively, D is TRBD2 (6 bases). The V gene's germline CDR1 is SGHTA and CDR2 FQGNSA. Between the trimmed V and J ends, which lost 5 bases and 4 bases, there was a span of 15 bases. This CDR3 region has 15 residues. The CDR3 DNA is TGTGCCAGCAGCCTCGAGGGCGGGGAGTACAATGAGCAGTTCTTC. It codes for CASSLEGGEYNEQFF.

The J gene is TRBJ1-1, the V gene TRBV4-3; no clear D. V dropped 1 base and J dropped 0 bases, with 3 bases sitting between them. The CDR3 extends over 13 amino acids. CDR1 and CDR2 from the germline V gene are LGHNA and YSLEER. CDR3 coding DNA: TGCGCCAGCAGCCAAGCGGTGAACACTGAAGCTTTCTTT. Translated, it gives CASSQAVNTEAFF.

The chain joins TRBV9 to TRBJ2-1; tentative D call: TRBD1 (6 bases). Germline CDR1 reads SGDLS; CDR2 reads YYNGEE. This CDR3 has 14 amino acids. The V end lost 3 bases, the J end lost 7 bases, and 14 bases lay between the germline ends. CDR3: CASSEGVGRNEQFF. CDR3 DNA sequence: TGTGCCAGCAGCGAGGGGGTCGGACGGAATGAGCAGTTCTTC.

This clone occurred once. The gene calls are TRBV5-1 and TRBJ2-3; TRBD1 might be the D (6 bases). V was trimmed by 5 bases and J by 4 bases, leaving 14 bases between them. CDR1 is SGHRS, CDR2 YFSETQ, per germline. CDR3 length: 14 residues. CDR3 DNA: TGCGCCAGCAGGGATACAGGGCTCCCAGATACGCAGTATTTT. It yields the protein CASRDTGLPDTQYF.

The chain couples TRBV5-6 to TRBJ2-7; 9 bases are a match to TRBD1. The CDR3 runs to 16 residues. Germline V lookup: CDR1 SGHDT, CDR2 YYEEEE. V lost 7 bases and J lost 3; bases outside the gene matches: 14. CDR3 bases: TGTGCCAGCGGCCATGCCAGGGGGACAGGGTTCTACGAGCAGTACTTC. It yields the protein CASGHARGTGFYEQYF.

The chain carries TRBV4-1 and TRBJ2-1, with D possibly TRBD2 on 7 matching bases. Germline values: CDR1 MGHRA, CDR2 YSYEKL. The CDR3 totals 16 residues. The V gene lost 0 bases and the J gene lost 7 bases, with 16 bases spanning the gap. Here the CDR3 reads CASSQDRGEGGNEQFF. The CDR3 nucleotides are TGCGCCAGCAGCCAAGATAGGGGGGAGGGAGGGAATGAGCAGTTCTTC.

V is TRBV7-2 and J is TRBJ2-1, with D perhaps TRBD2 (5 bases). Germline V gene lookup returns CDR1 SGHTA and CDR2 FQGNSA. Trimming removed 2 bases at V and 10 bases at J, with 18 bases between. The CDR3 is 15 residues long. The chain's CDR3 is CASSLLGLSVREQFF. CDR3 nucleotides: TGTGCCAGCAGCTTACTTGGACTCTCAGTGAGGGAGCAGTTCTTC.

V is TRBV29-1 and J is TRBJ1-1; D is unresolved. The CDR3 sequence is 11 residues long. The V and J ends lost 1 base and 7 bases respectively, with 7 bases between them. Germline V CDR1 and CDR2: SQVTM, ANQGSEA. Written as DNA, the CDR3 is TGCAGCGTTGAAGTTTACAGTGAAGCTTTCTTT. Translation: CSVEVYSEAFF.

The CDR3: CASILGTGAYQPQHF. In DNA, the CDR3 is TGTGCCAGCATTCTAGGGACAGGGGCTTATCAGCCCCAGCATTTT. The J gene is TRBJ1-5, the V gene TRBV6-1; 10 nucleotides agree with TRBD1. Per the germline V gene, CDR1 is MNHNS and CDR2 is SASEGT. Losses at the gene ends were 7 bases for V and 5 bases for J; bases not matched to a gene: 8. This CDR3 has 15 residues.

This chain joins TRBV5-5 and TRBJ1-6, with D perhaps TRBD1 (6 bases). Germline V lookup: CDR1 SGHKS, CDR2 YYEKEE (reference sequence). Trimming cost V 4 bases and J 8 bases, with 10 bases left between them. CDR3 length equals 13 residues. CDR3 bases: TGTGCCAGCAGCCGGGACACTTATTCACCCCTCCACTTT. Its translation is CASSRDTYSPLHF.

This chain uses TRBV7-3 with TRBJ2-1, with D possibly TRBD2 on 6 matching bases. This CDR3 has 12 residues. V lost 2 bases and J lost 9, with 8 bases in between. Germline V gives CDR1 SGHTA, CDR2 FQGTGA. As DNA, the CDR3 is TGTGCCAGCAGCTTATTCGGGGGTGAGCAGTTCTTC. Encoded protein: CASSLFGGEQFF.

The CDR3 region is CASSEAASGTDYGYTF. CDR3 nucleotide sequence: TGTGCCAGCAGTGAAGCGGCTTCCGGGACAGATTATGGCTACACCTTC. The chain is built from TRBV2 and TRBJ1-2; 7 bases are a match to TRBD1. Germline-derived CDR1 and CDR2 are SNHLY and FYNNEI. Unmatched junction bases numbered 9, after V lost 0 bases and J lost 5 bases. The length of the CDR3 is 16 residues.

The chain has TRBV18 and TRBJ1-3; tentative D call: TRBD1 (5 bases). The ends were cut back, 3 bases at V and 2 bases at J, with 11 bases in the middle. Germline V gives CDR1 KGHSH, CDR2 LQKENI. The CDR3 is 15 amino acids. Here the CDR3 DNA reads TGTGCCAGCTCACCGGCGATAGGGGCTGGAAACACCATATATTTT. Amino acids: CASSPAIGAGNTIYF.

The V call is TRBV20-1, the J call TRBJ2-5; D possibly corresponds to TRBD2 (5 bases). V was shortened by 6 bases and J by 5 bases, with 10 bases between the two germline ends. The CDR3 covers 11 residues. Germline CDR1 is DFQATT and CDR2 is SNEGSKA (reference sequence). The CDR3 spells CSASGGETQYF. CDR3 DNA sequence: TGCAGTGCGAGCGGTGGGGAGACCCAGTACTTC.

The chain is built from TRBV27 and TRBJ2-1; 12 nucleotides align to TRBD2. J gave up 7 bases and V 2 bases, and 12 bases lay outside the gene matches. Germline lookup yields CDR1 MNHEY and CDR2 SMNVEV (reference sequence). This CDR3 is built from 18 residues. CDR3 sequence: CASSLKAWRLAGVNEQFF. DNA of the CDR3: TGTGCCAGCAGTTTAAAGGCCTGGCGACTAGCGGGGGTGAATGAGCAGTTCTTC.

The chain has TRBV5-1 and TRBJ2-1; 8 bases agree with TRBD1. Unmatched junction bases numbered 6, after V lost 2 bases and J lost 8 bases. Looked up from germline, CDR1 is SGHRS and CDR2 is YFSETQ. CDR3 size: 14 residues. CDR3 sequence (DNA): TGCGCCAGCAGCTTTAGCCAGGGGGCTCATGAGCAGTTCTTC. Protein: CASSFSQGAHEQFF.